This T cell receptor beta chain appears in the sequencing data of a study of blood T cell repertoires in COVID-19. Repertoires were generated with immunoSEQ multiplex PCR, while TCRdb's copy carries only in-frame clones and drops some. This table holds around 250,000 clones, approximately 88% found once. Trimming removed 2 bases at V and 0 bases at J, with 8 bases between. The V gene's germline CDR1 is SGHRS and CDR2 YFSETQ. This CDR3 comprises 15 residues. This sequence originates from a human donor in a cohort sampled during active COVID-19. Sequenced input: peripheral blood. The chain couples TRBV5-1 to TRBJ2-2; no reliable D call. The CDR3 sequence: CASSFGRSNTGELFF. The CDR3 nucleotides read TGCGCCAGCAGCTTTGGGCGATCGAACACCGGGGAGCTGTTTTTT.